Listed below are T cell receptor beta chains from one sample, sequenced in a study of CD8 T cells in Susac syndrome. One entry per CDR3 protein, called by TCRdb with MiXCR from the immunoSEQ multiplex PCR reads. Of some 300,000 distinct CDR3 sequences in the sample, more than 75% were seen once. Sequenced sample: CD8+ T cells from PBMCs. These receptors all come from a human donor with multiple sclerosis. CDR3s include the opening cysteine and the closing phenylalanine or tryptophan. D genes are given only for firm matches. A row's size may be missing; if present it is once, few, many or a size class.

cdr3_aa: CAWSPPDRLNTEAFF
cdr3_nt: TGTGCCTGGAGTCCCCCCGACAGACTGAACACTGAAGCTTTCTTT
d_call: -
v_call: TRBV30
j_call: TRBJ1-1
clone_size: -

cdr3_aa: CASRGDSNQPQHF
cdr3_nt: TGTGCCAGCAGGGGGGATAGCAATCAGCCCCAGCATTTT
d_call: -
v_call: TRBV7-3
j_call: TRBJ1-5
clone_size: -

cdr3_aa: CASSFGPREGDLNEKLFF
cdr3_nt: TGTGCCAGCAGCTTTGGTCCGAGAGAGGGTGACCTAAATGAAAAACTGTTTTTT
d_call: -
v_call: TRBV5-4
j_call: TRBJ1-4
clone_size: few

cdr3_aa: CASNSAAGGSYEQYF
cdr3_nt: TGTGCCAGCAACTCGGCTGCGGGGGGCTCCTACGAGCAGTACTTC
d_call: TRBD2
v_call: TRBV6-5
j_call: TRBJ2-7
clone_size: -

cdr3_aa: CASSFQTGDYEQYF
cdr3_nt: TGTGCCAGCAGTTTTCAGACAGGTGACTACGAGCAGTACTTC
d_call: -
v_call: TRBV27
j_call: TRBJ2-7
clone_size: -

cdr3_aa: CARWGDTEAFF
cdr3_nt: TGTGCCAGGTGGGGGGACACTGAAGCTTTCTTT
d_call: -
v_call: TRBV2
j_call: TRBJ1-1
clone_size: -

cdr3_aa: CASSVWDREVHGYTF
cdr3_nt: TGTGCCAGCAGCGTTTGGGACAGGGAGGTACATGGCTACACCTTC
d_call: TRBD1
v_call: TRBV9
j_call: TRBJ1-2
clone_size: -

cdr3_aa: CSVEETSGRDEQYF
cdr3_nt: TGCAGCGTTGAAGAGACTAGCGGGAGGGACGAGCAGTACTTC
d_call: TRBD2
v_call: TRBV29-1
j_call: TRBJ2-7
clone_size: -

cdr3_aa: CASSPSSRDNEQFF
cdr3_nt: TGTGCCAGCAGCCCCTCCTCTAGAGACAATGAGCAGTTCTTC
d_call: -
v_call: TRBV9
j_call: TRBJ2-1
clone_size: -

cdr3_aa: CASSSPQGGNTGELFF
cdr3_nt: TGTGCCAGCAGCTCCCCGCAGGGGGGGAACACCGGGGAGCTGTTTTTT
d_call: -
v_call: TRBV5-5
j_call: TRBJ2-2
clone_size: -

cdr3_aa: CASSLGIAGGLETQYF
cdr3_nt: TGTGCCAGCAGTTTAGGGATAGCGGGAGGTCTAGAGACCCAGTACTTC
d_call: TRBD2
v_call: TRBV28
j_call: TRBJ2-5
clone_size: -

cdr3_aa: CASSFGPPREAFF
cdr3_nt: TGTGCCAGCAGCTTTGGGCCGCCGCGCGAAGCTTTCTTT
d_call: -
v_call: TRBV5-4
j_call: TRBJ1-1
clone_size: once

cdr3_aa: CASSPGVAGGPSGANVLTF
cdr3_nt: TGTGCCAGCTCACCAGGGGTAGCGGGAGGACCATCTGGGGCCAACGTCCTGACTTTC
d_call: TRBD2
v_call: TRBV18
j_call: TRBJ2-6
clone_size: -

cdr3_aa: CASSWTSGTNEQFF
cdr3_nt: TGTGCCAGCAGTTGGACTAGCGGTACCAATGAGCAGTTCTTC
d_call: TRBD2
v_call: TRBV27
j_call: TRBJ2-1
clone_size: few

cdr3_aa: CASSAYLGGIGDTQYF
cdr3_nt: TGTGCCAGCAGCGCCTATCTAGGAGGTATCGGAGATACGCAGTATTTT
d_call: -
v_call: TRBV7-3
j_call: TRBJ2-3
clone_size: once